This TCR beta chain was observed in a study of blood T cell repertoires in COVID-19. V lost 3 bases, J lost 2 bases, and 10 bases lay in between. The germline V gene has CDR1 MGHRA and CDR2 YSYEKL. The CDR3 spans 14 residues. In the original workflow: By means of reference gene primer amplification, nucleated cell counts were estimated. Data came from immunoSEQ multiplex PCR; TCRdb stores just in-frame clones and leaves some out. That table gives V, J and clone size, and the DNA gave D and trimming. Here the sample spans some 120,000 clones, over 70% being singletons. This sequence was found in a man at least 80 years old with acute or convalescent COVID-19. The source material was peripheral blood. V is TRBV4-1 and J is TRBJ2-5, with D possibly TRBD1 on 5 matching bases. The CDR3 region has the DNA TGCGCCAGCAGCCAGACCAGGGATCAAGAGACCCAGTACTTC. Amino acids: CASSQTRDQETQYF.